This TCR beta chain was captured by sequencing in a study of blood T cells in healthy people across ages. Sample-barcoded 5' priming and a J-beta primer mix drove a second PCR of 7 to 11 cycles. TCRdb reprocessed the 5' RACE reads via MiXCR and lists one record per CDR3 protein. The profile covers approximately 690,000 distinct CDR3 sequences, with 58% appearing a single time and about two fifths taken by the ten largest. CDR3 length: 17 residues. Looked up from germline, CDR1 is SGHDN and CDR2 is FVKESK. V lost 5 bases, J lost 5 bases, and 16 bases stayed unmatched. The table lists this clonotype with a few counts.

This chain connects TRBV14 to TRBJ2-5; 8 bases line up with TRBD1. The specimen was blood. The TCR comes from a man aged 55 to 70 in good health. DNA of the CDR3: TGTGCCAGCAGCAAACGACAGGGGCGTGCCTTAGGGGAGACCCAGTACTTC. Translating it yields CASSKRQGRALGETQYF.